Following are 12 T cell receptor beta chains from one sample sequenced in a study of OX40 agonist ivuxolimab in advanced cancers. Profiling relied on immunoSEQ multiplex PCR, and the TCRdb table lists in-frame clones only, not all of them. The sample has tens of thousands of clones, 90% to 95% seen once. Sequencing was performed on CD4+ or CD8+ T cells sorted from blood, taken in a trial of the OX40 agonist ivuxolimab. The source is an adult with an advanced solid tumor such as melanoma, head and neck, liver or kidney cancer.

The chain combines TRBV28 with TRBJ1-3, with 8 bases lining up with TRBD1. Germline values: CDR1 MDHEN, CDR2 SYDVKM. Unmatched junction bases numbered 7, after V lost 0 bases and J lost 0 bases. This CDR3 is 18 amino acids long. The chain's CDR3 is CASSLWDAGGHSGNTIYF. The CDR3 DNA reads TGTGCCAGCAGTTTATGGGATGCAGGGGGCCACTCTGGAAACACCATATATTTT. The entire variable domain, with the rest obtained from reference TRBV28 and TRBJ1-3, is as follows: DVKVTQSSRYLVKRTGEKVFLECVQDMDHENMFWYRQDPGLGLRLIYFSYDVKMKEKGDIPEGYSVSREKKERFSLILESASTNQTSMYLCASSLWDAGGHSGNTIYFGEGSWLTVV.

The genes are TRBV27 and TRBJ2-5; possibly TRBD2 for D (6 bases). Germline V gene sequence: CDR1 MNHEY, CDR2 SMNVEV (reference sequence). V was cut by 5 bases and J by 1 base, with 17 bases left in between. This CDR3 spans 16 amino acids. CDR3 in DNA: TGTGCCAGCAGTACTGCACTGCGCGGGGTCCAAGAGACCCAGTACTTC. Encoded protein: CASSTALRGVQETQYF.

This chain connects TRBV7-3 to TRBJ2-3; 9 nucleotides agree with TRBD1. Germline lookup yields CDR1 SGHTA and CDR2 FQGTGA. V lost 2 bases and J lost 5; bases outside the gene matches: 5. This CDR3 region has 15 residues. In nucleotides, the CDR3 is TGTGCCAGCAGCTTAGGGACAGGGTTAATAGATACGCAGTATTTT. It codes for CASSLGTGLIDTQYF.

The chain combines TRBV6-1 with TRBJ1-4; possibly TRBD1 for D (5 bases). V shed 5 bases and J shed 8 bases, with 15 bases lying between them. In germline, CDR1 is MNHNS, CDR2 SASEGT. The CDR3 has 14 residues. The chain's CDR3 is CASSTSQRGEKLFF. Written as DNA, the CDR3 is TGTGCCAGCAGTACCTCCCAGCGGGGGGAAAAACTGTTTTTT.

V usage is TRBV6-4 and J usage is TRBJ2-7; 10 bases agree with TRBD2. The junction had 11 bases not matched to a gene; V was cut back by 5 bases and J by 10 bases. The CDR3 spans 14 residues. The germline CDR1 and CDR2 sequences are MRHNA and SNTAGT. The CDR3 sequence is CASSYQTGTSEQYF. DNA for the CDR3: TGTGCCAGCAGTTACCAGACCGGGACTAGCGAACAGTACTTC.

Notes on this clone: The germline gene is not matched at one end of the junction; a read error may be the cause. The V call is TRBV7-2, the J call TRBJ1-2, with a possible D match to TRBD1 (6 bases). Germline assignment: CDR1 SGHTA and CDR2 FQGNSA. CDR3 length equals 15 residues. The CDR3 bases are TGTGCCAGCAGCATAGCACAGGGAGCAAACTATGGCTACACCTTC. Its protein product is CASSIAQGANYGYTF.

This chain links TRBV18 with TRBJ1-5; 10 nucleotides line up with TRBD1. This CDR3 has 17 residues. With V trimmed by 4 bases and J by 4 bases, 10 bases remained unmatched. Germline V lookup: CDR1 KGHSH, CDR2 LQKENI. CDR3 region: CASSLLPGTGANQPQHF. CDR3 sequence (DNA): TGTGCCAGCTCACTCCTTCCCGGGACAGGGGCGAATCAGCCCCAGCATTTT.

The gene calls are TRBV9 and TRBJ2-1; the match to TRBD2 covers 12 bases. Germline assignment: CDR1 SGDLS and CDR2 YYNGEE. Trimming took 4 bases from V and 6 from J; bases not matched to a gene: 11. This CDR3 region has 17 residues. The CDR3 sequence: CASSILAGGIGGNEQFF. CDR3 sequence (DNA): TGTGCCAGCAGCATCCTAGCGGGAGGGATTGGGGGCAATGAGCAGTTCTTC.

This chain links TRBV27 with TRBJ1-5; D remains ambiguous. Deletions cut 6 bases from V and 3 bases from J, with 9 bases between. Germline assignment: CDR1 MNHEY and CDR2 SMNVEV (reference sequence). This CDR3 contains 13 residues. CDR3 DNA sequence: TGTGCCAGCAGCCTCGGGGACAATCAGCCCCAGCATTTT. Its protein is CASSLGDNQPQHF.

This chain connects TRBV14 to TRBJ2-1, with 8 bases aligning to TRBD1. The CDR3 covers 22 residues. Germline CDR1 is SGHDN and CDR2 is FVKESK. The trim removed 2 bases at V and 0 bases at J, leaving 21 bases unmatched. The CDR3 protein is CASSQRGVFGQGFLGSYNEQFF. The CDR3 region has the DNA TGTGCCAGCAGCCAAAGAGGGGTGTTTGGACAGGGATTTTTGGGCTCCTACAATGAGCAGTTCTTC.

The chain has TRBV5-1 and TRBJ2-7; 8 nucleotides match TRBD1. The length of the CDR3 is 14 residues. With 4 bases clipped from V and 0 bases from J, the junction kept 3 bases outside the gene matches. Germline V gives CDR1 SGHRS, CDR2 YFSETQ. This CDR3 reads CASSTQGVSYEQYF. For the CDR3, the DNA is TGCGCCAGCAGCACACAGGGGGTCTCCTACGAGCAGTACTTC.

The chain joins TRBV2 to TRBJ1-5; D may be TRBD1 (5 bases). V was pared by 3 bases and J by 6 bases, with 12 bases between. CDR3 length equals 14 residues. Germline V lookup: CDR1 SNHLY, CDR2 FYNNEI. DNA for the CDR3: TGTGCCAGCAGTGATTGGGGACTGGGTCAGCCCCAGCATTTT. Its translation: CASSDWGLGQPQHF. The whole variable domain, remainder taken from reference TRBV2 and TRBJ1-5, is EPEVTQTPSHQVTQMGQEVILRCVPISNHLYFYWYRQILGQKVEFLVSFYNNEISEKSEIFDDQFSVERPDGSNFTLKIRSTKLEDSAMYFCASSDWGLGQPQHFGDGTRLSIL.